This T cell receptor (beta chain) originates from a study of T-cell memory formation after mild COVID-19. Study-wide background: The study found TCR clusters largely donor specific. Study results and limitations: A balance of CD4 and CD8 characterized clones contracting day 15 to 85, whereas later expanders leaned CD4+. Proof of SARS-CoV-2 specificity was absent for the second-wave clones that crested on day 37. The main location of contracting CD4+ clones was CM and EM, and that of contracting CD8+ clones was EMRA.

Notes on this clonotype: Its cognate antigen is unknown.

The CDR3 loop spans 15 amino acids. V shed 2 bases and J shed 3 bases, with 14 bases lying between them. Germline loops: CDR1 SGHNT, CDR2 YYREEE (reference sequence). TCRdb reprocessed the 5' RACE reads via MiXCR and lists one record per CDR3 protein. The table records some 57,000 distinct CDR3 sequences, 12% of them present only once. The sequence was obtained from a man in his late teens or twenties who had mild COVID-19 (a few samples of this study predate the infection). Cell type and time point are not known. Source material: PBMCs or a T cell subset sorted from them (not recorded which). The rearrangement links TRBV5-4 to TRBJ1-1; D is perhaps TRBD1 (5 bases). The CDR3 reads CASSFKSGGDTEAFF. In DNA, the CDR3 is TGTGCCAGCAGCTTCAAATCGGGGGGGGACACTGAAGCTTTCTTT.